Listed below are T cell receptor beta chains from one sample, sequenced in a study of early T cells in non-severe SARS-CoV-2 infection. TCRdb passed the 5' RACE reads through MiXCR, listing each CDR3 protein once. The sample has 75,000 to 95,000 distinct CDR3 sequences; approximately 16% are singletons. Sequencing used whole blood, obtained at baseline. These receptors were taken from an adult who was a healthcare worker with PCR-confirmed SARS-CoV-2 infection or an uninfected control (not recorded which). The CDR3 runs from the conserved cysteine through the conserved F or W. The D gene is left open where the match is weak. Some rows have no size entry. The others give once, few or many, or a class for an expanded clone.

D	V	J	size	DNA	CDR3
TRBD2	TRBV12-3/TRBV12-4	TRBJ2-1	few	TGTGCCAGCTCCGGGGGGGGCGGTCATGAGCAGTTCTTC	CASSGGGGHEQFF
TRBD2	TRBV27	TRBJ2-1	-	TGTGCCAGCAGTTTATTAGCGGGAGGGCCGAGCTTTTACAATGAGCAGTTCTTC	CASSLLAGGPSFYNEQFF
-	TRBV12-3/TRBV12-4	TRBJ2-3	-	TGTGCCAGCATCAGTTCTGCAGATACGCAGTATTTT	CASISSADTQYF
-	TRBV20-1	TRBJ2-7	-	TGCAGTGCTCGACTCTTCCACCAGAAGCAGTACTTC	CSARLFHQKQYF
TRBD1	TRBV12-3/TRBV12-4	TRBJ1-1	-	TGTGCCAGCAGTTTTAACAGGGGATCGGACACTGAAGCTTTCTTT	CASSFNRGSDTEAFF
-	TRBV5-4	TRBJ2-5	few	TGTGCCAGCAGCTTGTTTCCGGGGACTCAAGAGACCCAGTACTTC	CASSLFPGTQETQYF
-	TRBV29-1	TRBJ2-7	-	TGCAGCGTTGAAACCACAGCCTACGAGCAGTACTTC	CSVETTAYEQYF
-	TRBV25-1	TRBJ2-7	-	TGTGCCAGCAGTGAGGGTACTTACGCCTACGAGCAGTACTTC	CASSEGTYAYEQYF
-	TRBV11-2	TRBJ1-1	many	TGTGCCAGCAGAAAAGACAAGAACACTGAAGCTTTCTTT	CASRKDKNTEAFF
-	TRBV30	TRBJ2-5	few	TGTGCCTGGAGTTTACGCGTCCAAGAGACCCAGTACTTC	CAWSLRVQETQYF
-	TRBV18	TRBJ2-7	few	TGTGCCAGCTCACCGGTACGGGGCCGAACGGGGTACGAGCAGTACTTC	CASSPVRGRTGYEQYF
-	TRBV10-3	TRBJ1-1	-	TGTGCCATCAGTGAGTCGATAGGCTACACTGAAGCTTTCTTT	CAISESIGYTEAFF
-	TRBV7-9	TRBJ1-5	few	TGTGCCAGCAGCCGGGACGACCCCCGCTATCAGCCCCAGCATTTT	CASSRDDPRYQPQHF
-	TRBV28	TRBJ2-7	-	TGTGCCAGCAGCTCCTTAGACAGATGGGGGGAGCAGTACTTC	CASSSLDRWGEQYF
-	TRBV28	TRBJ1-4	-	TGTGCCAGCAGTTTTGGGACGGTTAATGAAAAACTGTTTTTT	CASSFGTVNEKLFF
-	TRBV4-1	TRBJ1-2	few	TGCGCCAGCAGCCAAGACGGAAGCTACTATGGCTACACCTTC	CASSQDGSYYGYTF
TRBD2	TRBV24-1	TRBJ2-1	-	TGTGCCACCACCAGCGGGAGGGCCTCGTACAATGAGCAGTTCTTC	CATTSGRASYNEQFF
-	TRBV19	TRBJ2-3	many	TGTGCCAGTAGTATCAGAGGGACAGATACGCAGTATTTT	CASSIRGTDTQYF
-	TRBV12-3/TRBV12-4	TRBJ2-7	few	TGTGCCAGCAGTCCCATTGTGTCGGGCGGGGAGCAGTACTTC	CASSPIVSGGEQYF
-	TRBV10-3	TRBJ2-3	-	TGTGCCATCAGCCCCACCCCGACAGATACGCAGTATTTT	CAISPTPTDTQYF
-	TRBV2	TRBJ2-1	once	TGTGCCAGCAGTGTAGAGTTCAGCTCCTACAATGAGCAGTTCTTC	CASSVEFSSYNEQFF
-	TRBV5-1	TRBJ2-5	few	TGCGCCAGCAGCTTACGGGTGGGGAAAGAGACCCAGTACTTC	CASSLRVGKETQYF
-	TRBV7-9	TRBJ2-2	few	TGTGCCAGCAGCTTAGCGCATGTGGGCCGGGAGCTGTTTTTT	CASSLAHVGRELFF
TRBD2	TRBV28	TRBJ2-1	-	TGTGCCAGCAGTTTAGGAGCGGGAAGGGATGAGCAGTTCTTC	CASSLGAGRDEQFF
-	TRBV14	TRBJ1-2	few	TGTGCCAGCAGCCCCCAGGGGCCTAACTATGGCTACACCTTC	CASSPQGPNYGYTF
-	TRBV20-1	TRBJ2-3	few	TGCAGTGCTCGCTCAGACACAGATACGCAGTATTTT	CSARSDTDTQYF
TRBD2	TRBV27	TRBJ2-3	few	TGTGCCAGCAGCTCGGGACTAGCGTTGGCAGATACGCAGTATTTT	CASSSGLALADTQYF
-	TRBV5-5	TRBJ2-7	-	TGTGCCAGCAGCTTCATTAGGGCTAGTGTTTACGAGCAGTACTTC	CASSFIRASVYEQYF
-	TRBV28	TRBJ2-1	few	TGTGCCAGCAGTGACCTCGGACGCGAGCAGTTCTTC	CASSDLGREQFF
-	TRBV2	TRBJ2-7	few	TGTGCCAGCAAAAGGGACGTAAGCTCCTACGAGCAGTACTTC	CASKRDVSSYEQYF
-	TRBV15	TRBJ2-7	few	TGTGCCACCAGCCTCGCCGGGGACCGCTACGAGCAGTACTTC	CATSLAGDRYEQYF
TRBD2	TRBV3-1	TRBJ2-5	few	TGTGCCAGCAGCCAAGAAGGGCGGGAGTTGACCCAGTACTTC	CASSQEGRELTQYF
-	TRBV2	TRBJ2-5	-	TGTGCCAGCGACATATCCGGGACCCAGTACTTC	CASDISGTQYF
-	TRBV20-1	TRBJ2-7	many	TGCAGTGCTAGAGGTCGGCGACAGGCTGAGTTCGTCTACGAGCAGTACTTC	CSARGRRQAEFVYEQYF
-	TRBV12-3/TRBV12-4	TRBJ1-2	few	TGTGCCAGCAGCCCTAACGGAGGCTACACCTTC	CASSPNGGYTF
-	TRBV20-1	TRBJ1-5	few	TGCAGTGCTAGAGATCGGGGGAGTGGTCAGCCCCAGCATTTT	CSARDRGSGQPQHF
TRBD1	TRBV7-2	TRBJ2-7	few	TGTGCCAGCAGCGACAGGGCGTACGAGCAGTACTTC	CASSDRAYEQYF
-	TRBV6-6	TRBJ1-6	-	TGTGCCAGCAGTTACACGGGGGGGAAGGGGCGCAGAAATTCACCCCTCCACTTT	CASSYTGGKGRRNSPLHF
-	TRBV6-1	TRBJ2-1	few	TGTGCCAGCAGCGCTCCGGGACACTCTCTCAATGAGCAGTTCTTC	CASSAPGHSLNEQFF